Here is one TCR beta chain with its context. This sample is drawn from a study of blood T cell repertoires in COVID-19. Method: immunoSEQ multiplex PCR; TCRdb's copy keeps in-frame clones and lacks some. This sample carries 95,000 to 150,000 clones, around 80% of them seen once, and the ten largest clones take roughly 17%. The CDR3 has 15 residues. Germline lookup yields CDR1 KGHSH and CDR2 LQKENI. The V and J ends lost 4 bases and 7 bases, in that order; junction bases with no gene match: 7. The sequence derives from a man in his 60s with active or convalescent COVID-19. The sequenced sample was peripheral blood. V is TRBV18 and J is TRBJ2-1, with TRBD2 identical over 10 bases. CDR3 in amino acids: CASSLSSGRANEQFF. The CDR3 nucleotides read TGTGCCAGCTCACTGTCTAGCGGGAGAGCGAATGAGCAGTTCTTC.